The sequence of this TCR beta chain was determined in a study of CD8 T cells in cerebrospinal fluid in Alzheimer's disease. Study-level background: Plate-based nested PCR sequencing and droplet-based sequencing measured CSF T cell clonal expansion.

TCRdb reprocessed the 10x single-cell sequencing reads and stores each CDR3 protein as one record, lacking DNA. The data show 1,500 to 2,000 distinct CDR3 sequences, and the top ten clones hold 6.2%. This clonotype registers medium-sized (0.01 to 0.1%) by frequency. This TCR came from a human donor in good health. Sequences were obtained from cerebrospinal fluid.

CDR3: CASSVDRYYGYTF. The chain links TRBV7-2 to TRBJ1-2; TCRdb names TRBD1, which stays unverified in the absence of DNA. The CDR3 length is 13 residues. Germline CDR1 is SGHTA and CDR2 is FQGNSA.